These 28 T cell receptor beta chains came from one sample sequenced in a study of OX40 agonist ivuxolimab in advanced cancers. Sequenced by immunoSEQ multiplex PCR; TCRdb stores in-frame clones only, minus some. The sample records 80,000 or so clones, 75% to 90% being singletons. This material consisted of CD4+ or CD8+ T cells sorted from blood, taken in a trial of the OX40 agonist ivuxolimab. The receptors derive from an adult with an advanced solid tumor such as melanoma, head and neck, liver or kidney cancer.

The V gene is TRBV7-9, the J gene TRBJ2-3, with unresolved D. Germline V gives CDR1 SEHNR, CDR2 FQNEAQ (reference sequence). This CDR3 is built from 13 residues. V was shortened by 5 bases and J by 6 bases, with 12 bases between the two germline ends. The CDR3 DNA follows: TGTGCCAGCAGCCCCAACTTGGGGGATACGCAGTATTTT. The encoded protein is CASSPNLGDTQYF. The full variable domain, its missing parts supplied by reference TRBV7-9 and TRBJ2-3, is DTGVSQNPRHKITKRGQNVTFRCDPISEHNRLYWYRQTLGQGPEFLTYFQNEAQLEKSRLLSDRFSAERPKGSFSTLEIQRTEQGDSAMYLCASSPNLGDTQYFGPGTRLTVL.

The rearrangement uses TRBV5-1 and TRBJ2-3; 8 bases are a match to TRBD2. Unmatched junction bases numbered 10, after V lost 6 bases and J lost 1 base. The CDR3 is made up of 16 amino acids. CDR1 is SGHRS, CDR2 YFSETQ, per germline. CDR3: CASKLGPAGGTDTQYF. Here the CDR3 DNA reads TGCGCCAGCAAATTAGGTCCAGCGGGGGGCACAGATACGCAGTATTTT.

The chain uses TRBV19 and TRBJ1-2; D may be TRBD1 (5 bases). Per germline, CDR1 LNHDA and CDR2 SQIVND (reference sequence). V was cut by 3 bases and J by 4 bases, with 9 bases left in between. The CDR3 length is 13 residues. The CDR3 is CASSIGAVYGYTF. In DNA, the CDR3 is TGTGCCAGTAGTATCGGGGCCGTCTATGGCTACACCTTC. Supplemented by reference TRBV19 and TRBJ1-2, the full variable domain reads DGGITQSPKYLFRKEGQNVTLSCEQNLNHDAMYWYRQDPGQGLRLIYYSQIVNDFQKGDIAEGYSVSREKKESFPLTVTSAQKNPTAFYLCASSIGAVYGYTFGSGTRLTVV.

The chain combines TRBV19 with TRBJ1-2; D is ambiguous. Trimming shortened V by 5 bases and J by 0 bases, and 13 bases separated the two germline ends. The germline V gene has CDR1 LNHDA and CDR2 SQIVND (reference sequence). The CDR3 runs to 15 residues. CDR3 nucleotides: TGTGCCAGTAGTGGACGGGGTCCAGCTAACTATGGCTACACCTTC. It is translated as CASSGRGPANYGYTF.

The V call is TRBV5-1, the J call TRBJ1-6, with D possibly matching TRBD1 (6 bases). The CDR3 runs 14 residues. Trimming removed 1 base from V and 8 bases from J, with 10 bases in between. The germline V gene encodes CDR1 SGHRS and CDR2 YFSETQ. CDR3 amino acids: CASSLTGRDSPLHF. The CDR3 nucleotides read TGCGCCAGCAGCTTGACAGGGCGGGATTCACCCCTCCACTTT.

The chain joins TRBV2 to TRBJ2-6; D may be TRBD2 (6 bases). This CDR3 has 17 amino acids. Trimming stripped 2 bases from V and 0 bases from J, with 11 bases between. The germline CDR1 and CDR2 sequences are SNHLY and FYNNEI. CDR3 loop: CASSERGILSGANVLTF. In nucleotides, the CDR3 is TGTGCCAGCAGTGAACGGGGGATCCTCTCTGGGGCCAACGTCCTGACTTTC. The full variable domain, with the rest looked up from reference TRBV2 and TRBJ2-6, is EPEVTQTPSHQVTQMGQEVILRCVPISNHLYFYWYRQILGQKVEFLVSFYNNEISEKSEIFDDQFSVERPDGSNFTLKIRSTKLEDSAMYFCASSERGILSGANVLTFGAGSRLTVL.

This clone was seen more than once but under ten times. The sample holds other DNA sequences that translate to the same CDR3. This chain links TRBV19 with TRBJ1-1; D ambiguous. This CDR3 is built from 13 residues. V dropped 2 bases and J dropped 1 base, with 5 bases sitting between them. Germline V lookup: CDR1 LNHDA, CDR2 SQIVND (reference sequence). The CDR3 is CASSIRTNTEAFF. The CDR3 DNA reads as TGTGCCAGTAGTATACGTACGAACACTGAAGCTTTCTTT.

This clone was counted a single time. V gene TRBV29-1 combines with J gene TRBJ2-1; a weak D match, TRBD2 (7 bases). The germline gives CDR1 SQVTM, CDR2 ANQGSEA. This CDR3 is built from 15 residues. V lost 7 bases to trimming and J lost 6 bases, with 22 bases between them. CDR3 DNA: TGCAGCGCACAAGAGTACGGGGGGCTTTCCAATGAGCAGTTCTTC. This sequence encodes CSAQEYGGLSNEQFF.

The rearrangement uses TRBV5-1 and TRBJ1-3, with D maybe TRBD1 (5 bases). Germline CDR1 and CDR2: SGHRS and YFSETQ. V lost 0 bases, J lost 2 bases, and 21 bases lay in between. The CDR3 spans 19 residues. This CDR3 reads CASSLEGRGGSKAGNTIYF. The DNA for the CDR3 is TGCGCCAGCAGCTTGGAGGGGCGAGGAGGTAGTAAGGCTGGAAACACCATATATTTT.

This chain joins TRBV7-2 and TRBJ2-7; 11 bases line up with TRBD1. The ends lost 6 bases at V and 2 bases at J; junction bases unmatched: 6. Germline V gene lookup returns CDR1 SGHTA and CDR2 FQGNSA. This CDR3 region has 15 residues. The CDR3 region is CASRQGGQGAYEQYF. CDR3 bases: TGTGCCAGCAGACAGGGGGGACAGGGGGCCTACGAGCAGTACTTC.

The gene calls are TRBV13 and TRBJ2-7, with D unclear. The germline gives CDR1 PRHDT, CDR2 FYEKMQ (reference sequence). With 1 base removed from V and 3 bases from J, the gap between germline ends came to 22 bases. The CDR3 contains 18 residues. The CDR3 DNA follows: TGTGCCAGCAGCTTAGCCCGAGGCGACTTCAGGTCTCACTACGAGCAGTACTTC. Its protein product is CASSLARGDFRSHYEQYF. Variable domain in full (rest from reference TRBV13 and TRBJ2-7): AAGVIQSPRHLIKEKRETATLKCYPIPRHDTVYWYQQGPGQDPQFLISFYEKMQSDKGSIPDRFSAQQFSDYHSELNMSSLELGDSALYFCASSLARGDFRSHYEQYFGPGTRLTVT.

The chain carries TRBV5-4 and TRBJ1-4; 7 bases line up with TRBD1. In germline, CDR1 is SGHNT, CDR2 YYREEE (reference sequence). Trimming removed 4 bases from V and 0 bases from J; junction bases left unmatched: 6. The CDR3 is 16 residues long. CDR3 protein: CASSKGQDATNEKLFF. Written as DNA, the CDR3 is TGTGCCAGCAGCAAAGGACAGGATGCAACTAATGAAAAACTGTTTTTT.

This clone was picked up one time. The V gene is TRBV7-2, the J gene TRBJ1-2, with D possibly being TRBD1 (6 bases). Deletions cut 8 bases from V and 4 bases from J, with 14 bases between. The CDR3 totals 13 residues. Germline V CDR1 and CDR2: SGHTA, FQGNSA. CDR3 nucleotide sequence: TGTGCCAGCGTACTACAGGGTGGCTATGGCTACACCTTC. Its protein is CASVLQGGYGYTF.

The chain has TRBV5-5 and TRBJ2-5, with no clear D. The germline V and J ends were trimmed by 4 bases and 1 base, with 14 bases remaining between them. CDR3 length: 15 amino acids. Germline V gives CDR1 SGHKS, CDR2 YYEKEE (reference sequence). The CDR3 nucleotides read TGTGCCAGCAGCCCCAGAGACCCATTCCAAGAGACCCAGTACTTC. Protein sequence: CASSPRDPFQETQYF.

The chain joins TRBV7-9 to TRBJ1-6; D possibly corresponds to TRBD1 (5 bases). The germline V gene encodes CDR1 SEHNR and CDR2 FQNEAQ (reference sequence). The CDR3 loop spans 18 amino acids. Between the trimmed V and J ends, which lost 1 base and 6 bases, there was a span of 19 bases. The CDR3 spells CASSLDRLGRMGNSPLHF. The CDR3 DNA reads as TGTGCCAGCAGCTTAGATAGGTTGGGGCGGATGGGTAATTCACCCCTCCACTTT. Supplemented by reference TRBV7-9 and TRBJ1-6, the full variable domain reads DTGVSQNPRHKITKRGQNVTFRCDPISEHNRLYWYRQTLGQGPEFLTYFQNEAQLEKSRLLSDRFSAERPKGSFSTLEIQRTEQGDSAMYLCASSLDRLGRMGNSPLHFGNGTRLTVT.

The chain recombines TRBV7-2 with TRBJ1-6; no clear D gene. CDR1 is SGHTA and CDR2 is FQGNSA in the germline V gene. Deletions cut 1 base from V and 6 bases from J, with 7 bases between. The length of the CDR3 is 14 residues. The CDR3 bases are TGTGCCAGCAGCTTAGTACAGAGTAATTCACCCCTCCACTTT. It encodes CASSLVQSNSPLHF.

The chain couples TRBV19 to TRBJ2-7; a possible D gene is TRBD1 (6 bases). The ends were cut back, 1 base at V and 3 bases at J, with 13 bases in the middle. Germline V gene sequence: CDR1 LNHDA, CDR2 SQIVND (reference sequence). The CDR3 runs to 15 residues. The CDR3 loop reads CASSIGRGRNYEQYF. CDR3 DNA sequence: TGTGCCAGTAGTATAGGCAGGGGCAGAAACTACGAGCAGTACTTC. Full variable domain (outside the CDR3, taken from reference TRBV19 and TRBJ2-7): DGGITQSPKYLFRKEGQNVTLSCEQNLNHDAMYWYRQDPGQGLRLIYYSQIVNDFQKGDIAEGYSVSREKKESFPLTVTSAQKNPTAFYLCASSIGRGRNYEQYFGPGTRLTVT.

CDR3 loop: CASSGGTDSNQPQHF. CDR3 coding DNA: TGTGCCAGCAGTGGTGGGACAGATAGCAATCAGCCCCAGCATTTT. The rearrangement joins TRBV6-1 to TRBJ1-5; the match to TRBD1 covers 7 bases. J gave up 0 bases and V 4 bases, and 3 bases lay outside the gene matches. This CDR3 is built from 15 residues. Germline CDR1 reads MNHNS; CDR2 reads SASEGT.

The chain carries TRBV7-9 and TRBJ1-5, with D uncertain. Germline V gene sequence: CDR1 SEHNR, CDR2 FQNEAQ (reference sequence). The CDR3 totals 15 residues. V was pared by 1 base and J by 0 bases, with 7 bases between. In nucleotides, the CDR3 is TGTGCCAGCAGCTTAGGAAATCCTAGCAATCAGCCCCAGCATTTT. Translating it yields CASSLGNPSNQPQHF.

This CDR3 is CASSLNTEQYF. In nucleotides, the CDR3 is TGTGCCAGCAGCCTAAACACCGAGCAGTACTTC. The chain is built from TRBV7-6 and TRBJ2-7; D unresolved. CDR1 SGHVS and CDR2 FNYEAQ come from the germline V gene. V lost 5 bases and J 6 bases, leaving 8 bases between the germline ends. The CDR3 has 11 residues.

The V and J genes are TRBV5-5 and TRBJ1-1; no clear D. Trimming removed 0 bases from V and 7 bases from J, with 7 bases in between. The CDR3 has 12 amino acids. Germline V gene lookup returns CDR1 SGHKS and CDR2 YYEKEE (reference sequence). DNA of the CDR3: TGTGCCAGCAGCTTGGACCTATATGAAGCTTTCTTT. Translation: CASSLDLYEAFF.

The chain uses TRBV11-2 and TRBJ2-7; TRBD1 aligns across 7 bases. J was trimmed by 2 bases and V by 5 bases; bases with no gene match: 12. The CDR3 length is 16 residues. Per the germline V gene, CDR1 is SGHAT and CDR2 is FQNNGV. Written as DNA, the CDR3 is TGTGCCAGCAGCCCAGGGGGTCGAGGGAACCCCTACGAGCAGTACTTC. Its translation is CASSPGGRGNPYEQYF.

The chain links TRBV6-1 to TRBJ1-2; TRBD1 agrees at 8 bases. The V gene's germline CDR1 is MNHNS and CDR2 SASEGT. Trimming at V came to 5 bases and at J to 8 bases, leaving 7 bases not matched to a gene. The CDR3 extends over 13 amino acids. The CDR3 region has the DNA TGTGCCAGCAGTCCGACAGGGGTAAGGGGCTACACCTTC. Protein: CASSPTGVRGYTF.

The rearrangement uses TRBV7-3 and TRBJ1-6, with a tentative D call TRBD1 (5 bases). From germline, CDR1 is SGHTA and CDR2 FQGTGA. The CDR3 extends over 15 amino acids. V gave up 8 bases and J gave up 4 bases, with 15 bases separating them. CDR3 in DNA: TGTGCCAGCCAGGGACTCCCAAGGTATAATTCACCCCTCCACTTT. Its protein product is CASQGLPRYNSPLHF.

This chain uses TRBV7-8 with TRBJ1-1; 7 bases agree with TRBD1. Trimming at V came to 5 bases and at J to 5 bases, leaving 8 bases not matched to a gene. This CDR3 has 14 residues. The V gene's germline CDR1 is SGHVS and CDR2 FQNEAQ. CDR3 residues: CASSADRVLTEAFF. CDR3 in DNA: TGTGCCAGCAGCGCCGACAGGGTTTTAACTGAAGCTTTCTTT.

The rearrangement joins TRBV29-1 to TRBJ1-2; the D gene is possibly TRBD1 (5 bases). This CDR3 region has 10 residues. V was clipped by 4 bases and J by 9 bases, with 9 bases between them. Germline CDR1 SQVTM, CDR2 ANQGSEA. The CDR3 nucleotides read TGCAGCGTTGGGACACAGAGCTACACCTTC. It is translated as CSVGTQSYTF.

The rearrangement uses TRBV15 and TRBJ2-5, with TRBD1 matching over 7 bases. V shed 0 bases, J shed 2 bases, and the junction held 3 bases outside the gene matches. CDR1 and CDR2 from the germline V gene are LNHNV and YYDKDF (reference sequence). The CDR3 is made up of 15 amino acids. CDR3 amino acids: CATSRDSGQQETQYF. Here the CDR3 DNA reads TGTGCCACCAGCAGAGATTCGGGACAGCAAGAGACCCAGTACTTC.

The CDR3 reads CASSFTRDTNTEAFF. In nucleotides, the CDR3 is TGTGCCAGCAGCTTTACCCGGGACACGAACACTGAAGCTTTCTTT. The chain couples TRBV7-2 to TRBJ1-1; a weak D match, TRBD1 (6 bases). The CDR3 is made up of 15 amino acids. CDR1 SGHTA and CDR2 FQGNSA come from the germline V gene. The germline V and J ends were trimmed by 3 bases and 1 base, with 12 bases remaining between them.